These T cell receptor beta chains were read from a single sample in a study of control samples from healthy donors and cancer patients. Sequencing was performed with immunoSEQ multiplex PCR; in TCRdb, only in-frame clones are kept and a portion is missing. This sample has about 180,000 clones, with nearly 90% found just once. The sequencing input was blood. These receptors were collected from a woman between 50 and 59 years old in good health. CDR3s include the opening cysteine and the closing phenylalanine or tryptophan. Each record gives: CDR3 length, J gene, V gene, D gene, clone size, CDR3 DNA, CDR3 protein. D genes are given only for firm matches. A row's size may be missing; if present it is once, few, many or a size class.

CDR3 length: 15
J gene: TRBJ2-2
V gene: TRBV4-3
D gene: .
clone size: .
CDR3 DNA: TGCGCCAGCAGCCAAGCCCAAACGAACACCGGGGAGCTGTTTTTT
CDR3 protein: CASSQAQTNTGELFF

CDR3 length: 14
J gene: TRBJ1-1
V gene: TRBV19
D gene: .
clone size: .
CDR3 DNA: TGTGCCAGTAGTAGTGACAGGTGGAACACTGAAGCTTTCTTT
CDR3 protein: CASSSDRWNTEAFF

CDR3 length: 15
J gene: TRBJ1-1
V gene: TRBV29-1
D gene: .
clone size: .
CDR3 DNA: TGCAGCGTTGGAATGAATTTCGGAGGGACGGCTGAAGCTTTCTTT
CDR3 protein: CSVGMNFGGTAEAFF

CDR3 length: 17
J gene: TRBJ1-5
V gene: TRBV4-2
D gene: .
clone size: .
CDR3 DNA: TGTGCCAGCAGCCAAGATCTAAGGGGAAGTAGCAATCAGCCCCAGCATTTT
CDR3 protein: CASSQDLRGSSNQPQHF

CDR3 length: 11
J gene: TRBJ2-5
V gene: TRBV11-1
D gene: .
clone size: .
CDR3 DNA: TGTGCCAGCAGCCAAAGCGGGACCCAGTACTTC
CDR3 protein: CASSQSGTQYF

CDR3 length: 12
J gene: TRBJ2-3
V gene: TRBV7-6
D gene: .
clone size: .
CDR3 DNA: TGTGCCAGCAGCCGTGGCACAGATACGCAGTATTTT
CDR3 protein: CASSRGTDTQYF

CDR3 length: 17
J gene: TRBJ2-3
V gene: TRBV28
D gene: .
clone size: .
CDR3 DNA: TGTGCCAGCAGTTTCAGACCGGGATCGAAGAGCACAGATACGCAGTATTTT
CDR3 protein: CASSFRPGSKSTDTQYF

CDR3 length: 15
J gene: TRBJ2-4
V gene: TRBV11-2
D gene: .
clone size: few
CDR3 DNA: TGTGCCAGCAGCCGCCGGGGTCTGGCCAAAAACATTCAGTACTTC
CDR3 protein: CASSRRGLAKNIQYF

CDR3 length: 10
J gene: TRBJ1-1
V gene: TRBV28
D gene: .
clone size: .
CDR3 DNA: TGTGCCAGCAGAGGGACAGAAGCTTTCTTT
CDR3 protein: CASRGTEAFF

CDR3 length: 19
J gene: TRBJ2-1
V gene: TRBV5-6
D gene: TRBD2
clone size: once
CDR3 DNA: TGTGCCAGCAGGTCACGACTAGCGGGGGGCGTCGGCTCCTACAATGAGCAGTTCTTC
CDR3 protein: CASRSRLAGGVGSYNEQFF

CDR3 length: 15
J gene: TRBJ1-5
V gene: TRBV4-1
D gene: .
clone size: .
CDR3 DNA: TGCGCCAGCAGCCCCACAGAGAATCTTAATCAGCCCCAGCATTTT
CDR3 protein: CASSPTENLNQPQHF

CDR3 length: 17
J gene: TRBJ2-3
V gene: TRBV5-4
D gene: TRBD2
clone size: .
CDR3 DNA: TGTGCCAGCAGCTTGTTACAGACTAGCGGGAGCTGGAATACGCAGTATTTT
CDR3 protein: CASSLLQTSGSWNTQYF

CDR3 length: 16
J gene: TRBJ2-1
V gene: TRBV24-1
D gene: TRBD2
clone size: .
CDR3 DNA: TGTGCCACCAGTGATTCCAGAGCGGGAAACTACAATGAGCAGTTCTTC
CDR3 protein: CATSDSRAGNYNEQFF

CDR3 length: 15
J gene: TRBJ1-6
V gene: TRBV27
D gene: .
clone size: once
CDR3 DNA: TGTGCCAGCAGGGGAGGGACAAGTGCGGATTCACCCCTCCACTTT
CDR3 protein: CASRGGTSADSPLHF

CDR3 length: 13
J gene: TRBJ2-7
V gene: TRBV19
D gene: .
clone size: .
CDR3 DNA: TGTGCCAGTAGGGGAGGCTTACCCTACGAGCAGTACTTC
CDR3 protein: CASRGGLPYEQYF

CDR3 length: 15
J gene: TRBJ2-1
V gene: TRBV7-3
D gene: .
clone size: .
CDR3 DNA: TGTGCCAGCAGCATCTCTAGGGCTAGACACAATGAGCAGTTCTTC
CDR3 protein: CASSISRARHNEQFF

CDR3 length: 10
J gene: TRBJ1-5
V gene: TRBV20-1
D gene: TRBD1
clone size: .
CDR3 DNA: TGTTCGACAGGGGAACAGCCCCAGCATTTT
CDR3 protein: CSTGEQPQHF

CDR3 length: 17
J gene: TRBJ2-5
V gene: TRBV6-1
D gene: .
clone size: once
CDR3 DNA: TGTGCCAGCAGTGAACAGGTGGGGGGCGCTCCCCAAGAGACCCAGTACTTC
CDR3 protein: CASSEQVGGAPQETQYF

CDR3 length: 16
J gene: TRBJ2-1
V gene: TRBV27
D gene: TRBD2
clone size: .
CDR3 DNA: TGTGCCAGCAGTTTTTATGGGCTAGCGGGAAACAATGAGCAGTTCTTC
CDR3 protein: CASSFYGLAGNNEQFF

CDR3 length: 13
J gene: TRBJ2-3
V gene: TRBV28
D gene: .
clone size: .
CDR3 DNA: TGTGCCAGCAGCCTTGAAGGGGGAGATACGCAGTATTTT
CDR3 protein: CASSLEGGDTQYF

CDR3 length: 15
J gene: TRBJ2-7
V gene: TRBV7-9
D gene: TRBD1
clone size: once
CDR3 DNA: TGTGCCAGCAGCTCATTAACAGGGGGGAGGTACGAGCAGTACTTC
CDR3 protein: CASSSLTGGRYEQYF

CDR3 length: 14
J gene: TRBJ2-7
V gene: TRBV7-9
D gene: .
clone size: .
CDR3 DNA: TGTGCCAGCAGCCCCGGGCTAGCTCTCCACGAGCAGTACTTC
CDR3 protein: CASSPGLALHEQYF

CDR3 length: 14
J gene: TRBJ1-1
V gene: TRBV29-1
D gene: .
clone size: .
CDR3 DNA: TGCAGCGTCTCGTTGGGGGCGAGGGAGACTGAAGCTTTCTTT
CDR3 protein: CSVSLGARETEAFF

CDR3 length: 15
J gene: TRBJ1-5
V gene: TRBV9
D gene: .
clone size: .
CDR3 DNA: TGTGCCAGCAGCGTAGGCCAGCATAGCAATCAGCCCCAGCATTTT
CDR3 protein: CASSVGQHSNQPQHF

CDR3 length: 13
J gene: TRBJ2-1
V gene: TRBV9
D gene: .
clone size: .
CDR3 DNA: TGTGCCAGCAGCGTCGACTATTCCAATGAGCAGTTCTTC
CDR3 protein: CASSVDYSNEQFF

CDR3 length: 13
J gene: TRBJ1-1
V gene: TRBV4-3
D gene: .
clone size: .
CDR3 DNA: TGCGCCAGCAGCCTCATGGGTAACACTGAAGCTTTCTTT
CDR3 protein: CASSLMGNTEAFF

CDR3 length: 14
J gene: TRBJ2-7
V gene: TRBV18
D gene: TRBD1
clone size: once
CDR3 DNA: TGTGCCAGCTCTCCGGGACAGGGTCCCTACGAGCAGTACTTC
CDR3 protein: CASSPGQGPYEQYF

CDR3 length: 15
J gene: TRBJ1-1
V gene: TRBV15
D gene: .
clone size: .
CDR3 DNA: TGTGCCACCAGCAGAGAATGGGGGGTTAGCACTGAAGCTTTCTTT
CDR3 protein: CATSREWGVSTEAFF